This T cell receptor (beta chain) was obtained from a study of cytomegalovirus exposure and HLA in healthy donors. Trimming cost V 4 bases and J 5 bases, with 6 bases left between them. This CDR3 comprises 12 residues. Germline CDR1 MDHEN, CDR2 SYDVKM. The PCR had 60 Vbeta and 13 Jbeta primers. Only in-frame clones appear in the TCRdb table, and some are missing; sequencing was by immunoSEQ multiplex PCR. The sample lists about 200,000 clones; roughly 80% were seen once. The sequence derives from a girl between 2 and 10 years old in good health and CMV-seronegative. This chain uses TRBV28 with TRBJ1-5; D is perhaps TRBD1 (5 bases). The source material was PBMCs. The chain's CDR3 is CASSSRDQPQHF. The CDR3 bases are TGTGCCAGCAGTTCCAGGGATCAGCCCCAGCATTTT. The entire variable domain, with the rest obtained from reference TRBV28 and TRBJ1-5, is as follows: DVKVTQSSRYLVKRTGEKVFLECVQDMDHENMFWYRQDPGLGLRLIYFSYDVKMKEKGDIPEGYSVSREKKERFSLILESASTNQTSMYLCASSSRDQPQHFGDGTRLSIL.